The 27 T cell receptor beta chains reported below all come from one sample, sequenced in a study of T cell responses to AZD1222 COVID-19 vaccine. Method: immunoSEQ multiplex PCR; TCRdb's copy keeps in-frame clones and lacks some. The table lists about 100,000 clones, 87% of them singletons. The source was peripheral blood, collected on day 0 of AZD1222 vaccination. The receptors derive from an adult in good health.

J is TRBJ1-6 and V is TRBV2; D possibly corresponds to TRBD1 (5 bases). CDR1 is SNHLY, CDR2 FYNNEI, per germline. V was clipped by 6 bases and J by 8 bases, with 14 bases between them. CDR3 size: 14 residues. DNA of the CDR3: TGTGCCAGCAGATCCGGGACCGGCTATTCACCCCTCCACTTT. Residues: CASRSGTGYSPLHF.

The J gene is TRBJ1-2, the V gene TRBV18; no firm D call. CDR3 length: 12 amino acids. Germline values: CDR1 KGHSH, CDR2 LQKENI. Trimming removed 5 bases at V and 14 bases at J, with 18 bases between. The CDR3 DNA sequence: TGTGCCAGCTCAAATCCGGGAGCCGGAGGAACCTTC. Amino acids: CASSNPGAGGTF.

The chain links TRBV19 to TRBJ1-1, with TRBD1 matching 7 bases. The V gene end was trimmed by 4 bases and the J gene end by 11 bases; junction bases not matched to a gene: 13. CDR1 is LNHDA, CDR2 SQIVND, per germline (reference sequence). This CDR3 has 14 amino acids. The CDR3 region is CASSTADRAIAAFF. CDR3 in DNA: TGTGCCAGTAGTACGGCCGACAGGGCGATAGCGGCTTTCTTT.

This rearrangement joins TRBV27 to TRBJ1-1, with no clear D. The germline V gene encodes CDR1 MNHEY and CDR2 SMNVEV (reference sequence). Deletions cut 4 bases from V and 0 bases from J, with 6 bases between. The CDR3 totals 13 residues. CDR3 in DNA: TGTGCCAGCAGTTACGGAGTGAACACTGAAGCTTTCTTT. Protein sequence: CASSYGVNTEAFF.

The rearrangement joins TRBV5-1 to TRBJ1-2; D may be TRBD1 (5 bases). There are 12 residues in the CDR3. The germline V gene encodes CDR1 SGHRS and CDR2 YFSETQ. Trimming removed 0 bases at V and 8 bases at J, with 8 bases between. The CDR3 here is CASSLGGDGYTF. In nucleotides, the CDR3 is TGCGCCAGCAGCTTGGGCGGGGACGGCTACACCTTC.

This chain connects TRBV5-1 to TRBJ1-2, with a possible D match to TRBD1 (5 bases). Germline-derived CDR1 and CDR2 are SGHRS and YFSETQ. Trimming removed 7 bases at V and 3 bases at J, with 19 bases between. The length of the CDR3 is 15 residues. The CDR3 sequence: CASARAGGVDYGYTF. The CDR3 DNA reads as TGCGCCAGCGCTAGGGCCGGAGGGGTGGACTATGGCTACACCTTC.

The chain links TRBV28 to TRBJ1-4, with D perhaps TRBD1 (5 bases). Trimming cost V 4 bases and J 16 bases, with 16 bases left between them. The germline gives CDR1 MDHEN, CDR2 SYDVKM. The CDR3 runs to 12 residues. CDR3 residues: CASSSLGGIGFF. CDR3 DNA: TGTGCCAGCAGTTCCTTGGGGGGAATAGGGTTTTTT.

This clone was seen a single time. The V call is TRBV27, the J call TRBJ2-1, with D uncertain. CDR3 length: 17 residues. Trimming removed 2 bases from V and 0 bases from J, with 14 bases in between. Germline V CDR1 and CDR2: MNHEY, SMNVEV (reference sequence). The CDR3 loop is CASSLIYALSSYNEQFF. CDR3 DNA: TGTGCCAGCAGTTTAATTTACGCCCTAAGCTCCTACAATGAGCAGTTCTTC.

The chain joins TRBV2 to TRBJ1-4, with D possibly matching TRBD1 (6 bases). Germline assignment: CDR1 SNHLY and CDR2 FYNNEI. Trimming stripped 6 bases from V and 6 bases from J, with 23 bases between. The CDR3 loop spans 17 amino acids. The CDR3 DNA reads as TGTGCCAGCAGCACCGGACAGACCTCAGGGAGAGATGAAAAACTGTTTTTT. Translating it yields CASSTGQTSGRDEKLFF.

CDR3 nucleotides: TGTGCCAGTAGTATAATGGAGCGCTACGAAGCTTTCTTT. Translating it yields CASSIMERYEAFF. The V call is TRBV19, the J call TRBJ1-1; unclear D gene. The CDR3 consists of 13 residues. Deletions cut 2 bases from V and 8 bases from J, with 12 bases between. Germline V gene data show CDR1 as LNHDA and CDR2 as SQIVND (reference sequence).

Written as DNA, the CDR3 is TGCAGTGCTAGTACAGAGCAAGAGACCCAGTACTTC. It is translated as CSASTEQETQYF. J is TRBJ2-5 and V is TRBV20-1; D remains ambiguous. The germline CDR1 and CDR2 sequences are DFQATT and SNEGSKA (reference sequence). The length of the CDR3 is 12 residues. Trimming pared 3 bases from V and 2 bases from J, leaving 7 bases between.

The rearrangement links TRBV7-2 to TRBJ2-2; 7 nucleotides agree with TRBD2. Losses at the gene ends were 1 base for V and 4 bases for J; bases not matched to a gene: 9. The CDR3 runs 17 residues. Germline values: CDR1 SGHTA, CDR2 FQGNSA. In DNA, the CDR3 is TGTGCCAGCAGCTTAGATCGCGGGAGTAGGCGCACCGGGGAGCTGTTTTTT. Its translation is CASSLDRGSRRTGELFF.

The rearrangement uses TRBV5-4 and TRBJ2-3; no clear D. Germline values: CDR1 SGHNT, CDR2 YYREEE (reference sequence). The CDR3 totals 15 residues. Deletions cut 0 bases from V and 2 bases from J, with 10 bases between. The CDR3 here is CASSLERHPTDTQYF. The DNA for the CDR3 is TGTGCCAGCAGCTTGGAAAGACACCCCACAGATACGCAGTATTTT.

This clone came up once. The chain couples TRBV7-9 to TRBJ1-1; D uncertain. V lost 1 base and J 5 bases, leaving 2 bases between the germline ends. CDR1 is SEHNR, CDR2 FQNEAQ, per germline (reference sequence). The CDR3 length is 11 residues. CDR3: CASSLDTEAFF. DNA for the CDR3: TGTGCCAGCAGCTTAGATACTGAAGCTTTCTTT.

This chain joins TRBV2 and TRBJ1-6, with D unresolved. The CDR3 covers 14 residues. CDR1 is SNHLY and CDR2 is FYNNEI in the germline V gene. The ends were cut back, 1 base at V and 7 bases at J, with 8 bases in the middle. The CDR3 protein is CASSEGGLNSPLHF. DNA of the CDR3: TGTGCCAGCAGTGAAGGTGGCTTAAATTCACCCCTCCACTTT.

CDR3 coding DNA: TGTGCCAGCAGCCCAGGGGGCGGACAGGTGGATACGCAGTATTTT. It specifies CASSPGGGQVDTQYF. This rearrangement joins TRBV9 to TRBJ2-3; 8 bases are a match to TRBD1. This CDR3 region has 15 residues. V shed 4 bases, J shed 6 bases, and the junction held 10 bases outside the gene matches. Looked up from germline, CDR1 is SGDLS and CDR2 is YYNGEE.

The chain couples TRBV9 to TRBJ2-7, with D perhaps matching TRBD2 (5 bases). Trimming removed 0 bases at V and 3 bases at J, with 13 bases between. The CDR3 has 15 residues. Germline V CDR1 and CDR2: SGDLS, YYNGEE. CDR3 in DNA: TGTGCCAGCAGCGTAGATTCGGGGTTGTTCTACGAGCAGTACTTC. The encoded protein is CASSVDSGLFYEQYF.

V usage is TRBV19 and J usage is TRBJ2-2; 8 bases map to TRBD2. The J segment lost 5 bases and the V segment lost 7 bases, leaving 9 bases of the junction unmatched. The CDR3 loop spans 15 amino acids. Germline values: CDR1 LNHDA, CDR2 SQIVND (reference sequence). CDR3 sequence (DNA): TGTGCCAGTAAGCTAGCGGGCGAAGGTACCGGGGAGCTGTTTTTT. This gives the protein CASKLAGEGTGELFF.

The chain has TRBV7-9 and TRBJ2-1; D is possibly TRBD2 (5 bases). With 4 bases removed from V and 8 bases from J, the gap between germline ends came to 15 bases. Germline V gives CDR1 SEHNR, CDR2 FQNEAQ (reference sequence). This CDR3 has 14 amino acids. The CDR3 DNA follows: TGTGCCAGCAGCTCGGACTCCCTGAGGGATGAGCAGTTCTTC. This encodes CASSSDSLRDEQFF.

The genes are TRBV6-5 and TRBJ1-1, with D unclear. Trimming removed 0 bases at V and 1 base at J, with 6 bases between. The germline gives CDR1 MNHEY, CDR2 SVGAGI. This CDR3 spans 14 amino acids. CDR3: CASSYSSSNTEAFF. As DNA, the CDR3 is TGTGCCAGCAGTTACTCGTCTTCGAACACTGAAGCTTTCTTT.

This clone was seen a few times. The rearrangement links TRBV5-1 to TRBJ2-7; TRBD1 agrees at 11 bases. After removal of 4 bases from V and 5 bases from J, the junction contained 8 bases not matched to a gene. The germline V gene encodes CDR1 SGHRS and CDR2 YFSETQ. The CDR3 has 15 amino acids. As DNA, the CDR3 is TGCGCCAGCAGCCAAGGACAGGGGGCGTTACACGAGCAGTACTTC. Translation gives CASSQGQGALHEQYF. The full variable domain, rest sourced from reference TRBV5-1 and TRBJ2-7, is KAGVTQTPRYLIKTRGQQVTLSCSPISGHRSVSWYQQTPGQGLQFLFEYFSETQRNKGNFPGRFSGRQFSNSRSEMNVSTLELGDSALYLCASSQGQGALHEQYFGPGTRLTVT.

The gene calls are TRBV20-1 and TRBJ2-2, with unresolved D. This CDR3 has 11 residues. From germline, CDR1 is DFQATT and CDR2 SNEGSKA (reference sequence). Between the trimmed V and J ends, which lost 3 bases and 4 bases, there was a span of 3 bases. DNA of the CDR3: TGCAGTGCTAGTGGCACCGGGGAGCTGTTTTTT. Amino acids: CSASGTGELFF.

The chain combines TRBV5-1 with TRBJ1-2; TRBD1 might be the D (6 bases). Between the trimmed V and J ends, which lost 4 bases and 4 bases, there was a span of 29 bases. The germline CDR1 and CDR2 sequences are SGHRS and YFSETQ. The CDR3 is 19 amino acids. CDR3 nucleotides: TGCGCCAGCAGCACGGACCATGACCCCCCCAACAGGGTCGGCTATGGCTACACCTTC. Amino acids: CASSTDHDPPNRVGYGYTF.

This chain connects TRBV7-3 to TRBJ1-1; D might be TRBD1 (6 bases). The germline V gene encodes CDR1 SGHTA and CDR2 FQGTGA. The length of the CDR3 is 15 residues. V was trimmed by 4 bases and J by 5 bases, leaving 17 bases between them. CDR3 in amino acids: CASSSDGGGGTEAFF. CDR3 bases: TGTGCCAGCAGCTCCGATGGGGGCGGAGGGACTGAAGCTTTCTTT.

The chain carries TRBV11-3 and TRBJ2-7; 10 bases line up with TRBD1. Trimming at V came to 8 bases and at J to 2 bases, leaving 6 bases not matched to a gene. The CDR3 sequence is 14 residues long. Germline CDR1 and CDR2: SGHNT and YENEEA. The CDR3 reads CASGGQGFPYEQYF. CDR3 DNA: TGTGCCAGCGGGGGACAGGGGTTTCCCTACGAGCAGTACTTC.

The chain has TRBV9 and TRBJ2-7; the D is unclear. Germline loops: CDR1 SGDLS, CDR2 YYNGEE. The V end lost 1 base, the J end lost 2 bases, and 10 bases lay between the germline ends. This CDR3 has 14 residues. The CDR3 loop is CASSVSSHAYEQYF. CDR3 coding DNA: TGTGCCAGCAGCGTATCGTCCCATGCCTACGAGCAGTACTTC. Combining the CDR3 with reference TRBV9 and TRBJ2-7 gives the whole variable domain DSGVTQTPKHLITATGQRVTLRCSPRSGDLSVYWYQQSLDQGLQFLIQYYNGEERAKGNILERFSAQQFPDLHSELNLSSLELGDSALYFCASSVSSHAYEQYFGPGTRLTVT.

The V gene is TRBV4-1, the J gene TRBJ1-5, with D hard to call. Trimming took off 0 bases at V and 5 bases at J, with 14 bases between the two ends. Looked up from germline, CDR1 is MGHRA and CDR2 is YSYEKL. The CDR3 runs to 16 residues. The CDR3 DNA reads TGCGCCAGCAGCCAAGATCTGGCAGACGGGGATCAGCCCCAGCATTTT. Translation: CASSQDLADGDQPQHF.